This T cell receptor (beta chain) was documented in a study of T cell repertoires in cytomegalovirus infection. Study-wide results and caveats: The cumulative frequency of public TCR beta families identified carriers of CMV plus the relevant HLA. HLA-C-restricted TCR beta clonotypes specific for CMV led the ex vivo response.

In germline, CDR1 is SGHAT, CDR2 FQNNGV. CDR3 length equals 14 residues. Losses at the gene ends were 7 bases for V and 3 bases for J; bases not matched to a gene: 5. A single record per CDR3 protein comes from TCRdb applying MiXCR to the reads. Among under 600,000 distinct CDR3 sequences listed, approximately 15% were seen once. This clonotype was seen at least ten times. The antigen is not known. This sequence joins TRBV11-2 and TRBJ1-2; 10 bases fit TRBD1. The TCR was taken from a human donor in good health (CMV status not recorded). Some clones in this sample may be carry-over from other donors' samples. Sequencing was carried out using CD8+ T cells from PBMCs. The CDR3 reads CASTQTGGYYGYTF. Written as DNA, the CDR3 is TGTGCCAGCACCCAGACAGGGGGCTACTATGGCTACACCTTC.